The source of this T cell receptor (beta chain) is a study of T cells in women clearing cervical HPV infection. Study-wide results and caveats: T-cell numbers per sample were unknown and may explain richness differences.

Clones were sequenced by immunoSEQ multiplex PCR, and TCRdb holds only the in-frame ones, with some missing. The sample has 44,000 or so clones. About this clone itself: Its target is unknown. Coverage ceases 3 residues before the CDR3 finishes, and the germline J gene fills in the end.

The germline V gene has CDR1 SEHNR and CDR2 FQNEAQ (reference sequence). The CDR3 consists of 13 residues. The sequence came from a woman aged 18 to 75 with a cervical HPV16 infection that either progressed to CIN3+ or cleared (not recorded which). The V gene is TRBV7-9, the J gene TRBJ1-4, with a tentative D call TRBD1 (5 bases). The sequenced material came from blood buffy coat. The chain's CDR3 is CASSTRGGGKLFF. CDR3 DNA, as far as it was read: TGTGCCAGCAGCACAAGGGGAGGTGGGAAA.